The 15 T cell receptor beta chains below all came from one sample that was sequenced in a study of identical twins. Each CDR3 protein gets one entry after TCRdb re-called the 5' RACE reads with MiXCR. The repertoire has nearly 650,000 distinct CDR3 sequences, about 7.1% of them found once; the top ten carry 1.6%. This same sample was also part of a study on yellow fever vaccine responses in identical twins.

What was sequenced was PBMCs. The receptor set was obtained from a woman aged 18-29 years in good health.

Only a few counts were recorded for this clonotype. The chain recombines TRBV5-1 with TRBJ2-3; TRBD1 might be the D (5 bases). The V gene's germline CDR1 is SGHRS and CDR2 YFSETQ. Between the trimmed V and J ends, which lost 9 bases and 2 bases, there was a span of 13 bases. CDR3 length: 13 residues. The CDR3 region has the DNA TGCGCCACCTCAACAGGAGACACAGATACGCAGTATTTT. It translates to CATSTGDTDTQYF.

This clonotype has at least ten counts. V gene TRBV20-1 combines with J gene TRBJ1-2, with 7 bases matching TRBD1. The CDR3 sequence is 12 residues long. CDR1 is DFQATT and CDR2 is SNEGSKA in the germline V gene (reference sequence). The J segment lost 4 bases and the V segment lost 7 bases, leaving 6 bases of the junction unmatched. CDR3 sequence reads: CSVRGGVYGYTF. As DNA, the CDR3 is TGCAGTGTCAGGGGGGGTGTCTATGGCTACACCTTC.

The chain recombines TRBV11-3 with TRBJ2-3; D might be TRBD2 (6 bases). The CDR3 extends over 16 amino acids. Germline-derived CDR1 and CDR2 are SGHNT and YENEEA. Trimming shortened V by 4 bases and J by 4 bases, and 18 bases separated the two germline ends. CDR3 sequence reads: CASSSLLTSLADTQYF. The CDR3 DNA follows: TGTGCCAGCAGCTCCTTACTGACTAGTCTCGCAGATACGCAGTATTTT.

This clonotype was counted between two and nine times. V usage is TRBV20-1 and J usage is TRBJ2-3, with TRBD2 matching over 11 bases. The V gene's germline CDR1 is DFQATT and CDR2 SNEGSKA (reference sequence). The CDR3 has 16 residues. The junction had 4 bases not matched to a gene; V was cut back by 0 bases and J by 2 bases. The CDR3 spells CSARDRLAGFTDTQYF. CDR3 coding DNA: TGCAGTGCTAGAGATCGACTAGCGGGGTTCACAGATACGCAGTATTTT.

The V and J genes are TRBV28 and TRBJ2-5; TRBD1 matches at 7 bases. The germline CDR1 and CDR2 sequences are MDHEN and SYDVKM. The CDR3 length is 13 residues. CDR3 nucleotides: TGTGCAGAAGGGACATCGAGACAGGGGACCCAGTACTTC. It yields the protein CAEGTSRQGTQYF.

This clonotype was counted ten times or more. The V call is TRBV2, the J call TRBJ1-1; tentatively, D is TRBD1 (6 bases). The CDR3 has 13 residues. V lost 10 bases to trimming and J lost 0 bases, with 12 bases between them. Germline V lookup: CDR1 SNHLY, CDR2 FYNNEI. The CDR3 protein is CATSGAVNTEAFF. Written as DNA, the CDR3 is TGTGCCACTTCGGGGGCAGTGAACACTGAAGCTTTCTTT.

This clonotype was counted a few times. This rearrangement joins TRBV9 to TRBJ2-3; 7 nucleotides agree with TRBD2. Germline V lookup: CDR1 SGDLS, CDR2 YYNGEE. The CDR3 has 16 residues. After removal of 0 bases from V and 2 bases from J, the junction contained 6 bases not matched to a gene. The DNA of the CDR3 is TGTGCCAGCAGCGTAGGGCTAGCGGACACCACAGATACGCAGTATTTT. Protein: CASSVGLADTTDTQYF.

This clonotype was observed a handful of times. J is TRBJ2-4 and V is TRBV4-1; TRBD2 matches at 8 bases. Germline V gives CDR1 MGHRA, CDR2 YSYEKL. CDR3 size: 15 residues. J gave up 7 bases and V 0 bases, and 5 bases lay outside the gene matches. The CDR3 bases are TGCGCCAGCAGCCAAGACCGGGGGGGGGTGAACATTCAGTACTTC. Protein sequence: CASSQDRGGVNIQYF.

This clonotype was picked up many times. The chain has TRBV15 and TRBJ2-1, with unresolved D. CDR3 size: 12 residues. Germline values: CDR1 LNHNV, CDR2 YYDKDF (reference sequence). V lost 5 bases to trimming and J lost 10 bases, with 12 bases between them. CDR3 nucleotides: TGTGCCACCAGCCTAGAAGGTGTCGAGCAGTTCTTC. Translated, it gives CATSLEGVEQFF.

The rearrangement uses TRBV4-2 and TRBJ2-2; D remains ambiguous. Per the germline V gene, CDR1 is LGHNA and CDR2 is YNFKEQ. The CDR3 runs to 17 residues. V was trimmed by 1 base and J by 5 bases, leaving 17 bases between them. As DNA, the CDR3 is TGTGCCAGCAGCCAAGGTCCAGGCTCCACTATTACCGGGGAGCTGTTTTTT. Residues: CASSQGPGSTITGELFF.

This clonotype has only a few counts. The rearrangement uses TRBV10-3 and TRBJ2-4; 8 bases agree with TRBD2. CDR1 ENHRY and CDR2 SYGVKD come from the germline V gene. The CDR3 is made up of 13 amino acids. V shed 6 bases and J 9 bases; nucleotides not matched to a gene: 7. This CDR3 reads CAIRERGLGIQYF. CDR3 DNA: TGTGCCATCAGAGAGCGGGGACTAGGCATTCAGTACTTC.

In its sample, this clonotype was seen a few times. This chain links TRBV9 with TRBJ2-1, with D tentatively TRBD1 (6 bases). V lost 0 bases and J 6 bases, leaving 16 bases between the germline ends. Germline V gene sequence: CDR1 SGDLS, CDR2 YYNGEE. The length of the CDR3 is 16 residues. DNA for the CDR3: TGTGCCAGCAGCGTAGGCCCGGGACAAAGTTTCAATGAGCAGTTCTTC. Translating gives CASSVGPGQSFNEQFF.

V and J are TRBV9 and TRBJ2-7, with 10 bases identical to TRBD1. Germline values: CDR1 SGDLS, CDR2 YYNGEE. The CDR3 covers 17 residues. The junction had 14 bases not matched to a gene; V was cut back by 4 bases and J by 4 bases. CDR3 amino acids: CASSPPPPGTGAYEQYF. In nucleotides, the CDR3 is TGTGCCAGCAGCCCGCCCCCCCCAGGGACAGGGGCTTACGAGCAGTACTTC.

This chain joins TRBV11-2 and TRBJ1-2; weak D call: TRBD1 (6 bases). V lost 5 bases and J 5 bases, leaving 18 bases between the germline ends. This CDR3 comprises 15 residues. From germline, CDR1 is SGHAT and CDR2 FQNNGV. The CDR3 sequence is CASSGPGQIPYGYTF. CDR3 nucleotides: TGTGCCAGCAGCGGTCCGGGACAAATCCCTTATGGCTACACCTTC.

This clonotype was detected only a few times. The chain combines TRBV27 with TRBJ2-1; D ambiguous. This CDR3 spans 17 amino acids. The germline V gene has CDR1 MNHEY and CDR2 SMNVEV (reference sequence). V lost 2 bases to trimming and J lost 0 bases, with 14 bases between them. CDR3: CASSLKPSGYSYNEQFF. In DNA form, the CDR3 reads TGTGCCAGCAGTTTAAAACCCTCCGGATACTCCTACAATGAGCAGTTCTTC.